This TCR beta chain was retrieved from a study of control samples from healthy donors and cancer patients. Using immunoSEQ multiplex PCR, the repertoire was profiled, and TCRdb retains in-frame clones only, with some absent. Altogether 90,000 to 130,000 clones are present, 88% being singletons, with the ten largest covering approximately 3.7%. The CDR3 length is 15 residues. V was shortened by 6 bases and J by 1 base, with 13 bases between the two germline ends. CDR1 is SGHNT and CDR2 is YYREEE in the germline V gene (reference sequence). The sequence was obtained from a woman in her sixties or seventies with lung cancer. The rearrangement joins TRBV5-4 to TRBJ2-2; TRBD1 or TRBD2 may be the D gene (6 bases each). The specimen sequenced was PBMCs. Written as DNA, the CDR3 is TGTGCCAGCATGGGGGCGGGGAAGAACACCGGGGAGCTGTTTTTT. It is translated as CASMGAGKNTGELFF.